The rows below give T cell receptor beta chains drawn from one sample of a study of OX40 agonist ivuxolimab in advanced cancers. The repertoire was sequenced with immunoSEQ multiplex PCR; TCRdb's copy has only in-frame clones and lacks some. The data contain 43,000 or so clones, around 85% of them seen just once; the ten biggest clones take up 35%. The sequencing here drew on CD4+ or CD8+ T cells sorted from blood, taken in a trial of the OX40 agonist ivuxolimab. These receptors came from an adult with an advanced solid tumor such as melanoma, head and neck, liver or kidney cancer. Each CDR3 is given without its conserved first and last residue. Each record gives: clone size, V gene, CDR3 protein. Clone size is given for some rows only: seen once, a few or many times, or a class if the clone is expanded.

clone size: NA
V gene: TRBV11-3
CDR3 protein: ASSQGAETEAF

clone size: NA
V gene: TRBV5-4
CDR3 protein: ASSPRDGSSYEQY

clone size: NA
V gene: TRBV6-5
CDR3 protein: ATQGSFGNTIY

clone size: few
V gene: TRBV30
CDR3 protein: AWSVQGALYEQY

clone size: NA
V gene: TRBV7-6
CDR3 protein: ASSRSGTSVQETQY

clone size: NA
V gene: TRBV6-1
CDR3 protein: ASTGQGAQAYGYT

clone size: NA
V gene: TRBV9
CDR3 protein: ASSVDLFYEQY

clone size: NA
V gene: TRBV6-1
CDR3 protein: ASSPMKSSSYEQY

clone size: NA
V gene: TRBV30
CDR3 protein: AWSTSTDTQY

clone size: NA
V gene: TRBV5-4
CDR3 protein: ASSPETSGQETQY

clone size: NA
V gene: TRBV6-1
CDR3 protein: ASVVQGGREQF

clone size: NA
V gene: TRBV4-1
CDR3 protein: ASSQGGTGVMNTEAF

clone size: NA
V gene: TRBV7-8
CDR3 protein: ASGRSSYEQY

clone size: NA
V gene: TRBV5-1
CDR3 protein: AIPREQF

clone size: NA
V gene: TRBV11-2
CDR3 protein: ASSLQGGTEAF

clone size: NA
V gene: TRBV6-4
CDR3 protein: ASGEAPNTGELF

clone size: NA
V gene: TRBV5-1
CDR3 protein: ASSELTEETQY

clone size: once
V gene: TRBV19
CDR3 protein: ASSIREGNNQPQH

clone size: NA
V gene: TRBV7-2
CDR3 protein: ASSLASGAEQY

clone size: NA
V gene: TRBV6-1
CDR3 protein: ASRRQGANEQY

clone size: NA
V gene: TRBV7-2
CDR3 protein: ASSLWLAKNIQY

clone size: NA
V gene: TRBV6-4
CDR3 protein: ASSRNRDRAGDYT

clone size: NA
V gene: TRBV7-2
CDR3 protein: ASSLGLAQPQH

clone size: few
V gene: TRBV5-1
CDR3 protein: ASSKGQGAILYRDTEAF

clone size: NA
V gene: TRBV28
CDR3 protein: ASSFVGPPSPYEQY

clone size: NA
V gene: TRBV6-4
CDR3 protein: ASSRPGTAGQY

clone size: NA
V gene: TRBV18
CDR3 protein: ASSPFDRVNTEAF

clone size: NA
V gene: TRBV25-1
CDR3 protein: ASSEYEAGSTGELF

clone size: NA
V gene: TRBV6-5
CDR3 protein: ASKTSGGRGQTQY

clone size: NA
V gene: TRBV5-1
CDR3 protein: ASSLFRGPPNNEQF

clone size: NA
V gene: TRBV7-6
CDR3 protein: ASSPGHKQETQY

clone size: NA
V gene: TRBV2
CDR3 protein: ASSEGRPPLYEQY

clone size: NA
V gene: TRBV13
CDR3 protein: ASIGGTGYSGELF

clone size: NA
V gene: TRBV5-1
CDR3 protein: ASSPDRGDQPQH